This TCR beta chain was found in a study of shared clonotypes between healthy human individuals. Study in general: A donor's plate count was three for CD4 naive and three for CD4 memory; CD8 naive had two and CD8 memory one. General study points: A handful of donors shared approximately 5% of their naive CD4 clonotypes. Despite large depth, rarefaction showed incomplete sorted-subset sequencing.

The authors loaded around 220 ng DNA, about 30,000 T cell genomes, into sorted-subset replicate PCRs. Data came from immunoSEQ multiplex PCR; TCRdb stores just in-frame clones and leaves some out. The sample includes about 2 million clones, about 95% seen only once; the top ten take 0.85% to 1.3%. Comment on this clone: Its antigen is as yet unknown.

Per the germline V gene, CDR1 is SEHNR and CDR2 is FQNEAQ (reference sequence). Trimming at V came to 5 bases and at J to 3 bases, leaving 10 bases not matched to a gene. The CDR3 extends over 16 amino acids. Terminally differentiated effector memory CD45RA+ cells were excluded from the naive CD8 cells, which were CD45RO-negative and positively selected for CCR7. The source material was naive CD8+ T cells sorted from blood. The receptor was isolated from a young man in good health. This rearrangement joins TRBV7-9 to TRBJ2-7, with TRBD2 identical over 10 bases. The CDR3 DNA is TGTGCCAGCAGCCTAAGGGAGCGGGGGGGAGGCTACGAGCAGTACTTC. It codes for CASSLRERGGGYEQYF.